The present T cell receptor beta chain was sequenced within a study of cytomegalovirus exposure and HLA in healthy donors. In the PCR, 60 Vbeta and 13 Jbeta primers were used. Measured with immunoSEQ multiplex PCR; TCRdb has only the in-frame clones, and not every one. Of roughly 190,000 clones listed, about four fifths were seen once; the top ten hold roughly 10%. Points on this clone: As yet, its antigen is unknown.

Whole-study findings and limits: More clonal expansion characterized HLA-associated TCR beta chains than equally common others in a later analysis. As confirmed in vitro, a few CMV-associated chains were specific for CMV antigens. Association with HLA alleles at 0.05 false discovery rate was found for 15,000 or so TCR beta sequences in a later analysis. A cluster of highly shared sequence variants was likely a sequencing artifact.

CDR1 SQVTM and CDR2 ANQGSEA come from the germline V gene. This CDR3 has 12 residues. Trimming took off 6 bases at V and 5 bases at J, with 11 bases between the two ends. The chain uses TRBV29-1 and TRBJ1-5, with TRBD1 as a possible D gene (5 bases). The sample taken for sequencing was PBMCs. The sequence was obtained from a woman aged 45-59 years in good health and CMV-seropositive. The DNA of the CDR3 is TGCAGCGTCGACGGGGGTGATCAGCCCCAGCATTTT. This codes for CSVDGGDQPQHF.